Listed below are T cell receptor beta chains from one sample, sequenced in a study of blood T cell repertoires in COVID-19. Here immunoSEQ multiplex PCR was the method, and the copy in TCRdb shows in-frame clones only, minus some. Of around 220,000 clones listed, under 85% are singletons. The source material was peripheral blood. The receptor set was obtained from a woman older than 75 with COVID-19, enrolled during active disease. The CDR3 runs from the conserved cysteine through the conserved F or W. Each record gives: V gene, J gene, D gene, clone size, CDR3 DNA, CDR3 protein. The D gene is left open where the match is weak. Not every row has a clone size; where given, it reads once, few, many or a size class.

TRBV19	TRBJ2-7	TRBD1	-	TGTGCCAGCAGGGACAGGGACTCTTCTGGTGAGCAGTACTTC	CASRDRDSSGEQYF
TRBV6-5	TRBJ1-5	-	-	TGTGCCAGCATCCGGACAGAACTAGTCAATCAGCCCCAGCATTTT	CASIRTELVNQPQHF
TRBV3-1/TRBV3-2	TRBJ1-3	-	few	TGTGCCAGCAGCAGCAGGGGTGGAAACACCATATATTTT	CASSSRGGNTIYF
TRBV7-8	TRBJ2-5	-	-	TGTGCCAGCAGCTTATCCAGGGAAGAGACCCAGTACTTC	CASSLSREETQYF
TRBV7-8	TRBJ2-1	TRBD1	-	TGTGCCAGCAGCTTGACAGGGATGGATTCCAATGAGCAGTTCTTC	CASSLTGMDSNEQFF
TRBV7-2	TRBJ1-1	TRBD1	few	TGTGCCAGCAGCTTAACAAAGACAGGGGCCGCTTTCTTT	CASSLTKTGAAFF
TRBV5-1	TRBJ2-1	TRBD1	-	TGCGCCAGCAGCTTCGGACAGGGGGCGGGCAATGAGCAGTTCTTC	CASSFGQGAGNEQFF
TRBV7-9	TRBJ2-3	TRBD2	-	TGTGCCAGCAGCCGGACTAGCGGGAGGGCGGGTACGCAGTATTTT	CASSRTSGRAGTQYF
TRBV9	TRBJ2-5	TRBD1	-	TGTGCCAGCAGCGTTGGAGACAGGGAAACCCAGTACTTC	CASSVGDRETQYF
TRBV5-1	TRBJ2-2	TRBD1	-	TGCGCCAGCAGCTTGACCACAGGGGGCACCGGGGAGCTGTTTTTT	CASSLTTGGTGELFF
TRBV3-1/TRBV3-2	TRBJ1-3	-	-	TGTGCCAGCAGCCAAGCTGGACGGGGAGACACCATATATTTT	CASSQAGRGDTIYF
TRBV4-1	TRBJ2-7	-	-	TGCGCCAGCAGCACCACAGGGGGGGTCTACGAGCAGTACTTC	CASSTTGGVYEQYF
TRBV18	TRBJ1-2	TRBD1	-	TGTGCCAGCTCACCAAGCACAGGGGAAAGGGGCTACACCTTC	CASSPSTGERGYTF
TRBV5-1	TRBJ1-2	-	once	TGCGCCAGCAGCTTGCGGGGGGGAGCCACTGACTATGGCTACACCTTC	CASSLRGGATDYGYTF
TRBV6-1	TRBJ1-1	TRBD1	-	TGTGCCAGCAGTGCAACCCGGCAGGGGGGACAGACTGAAGCTTTCTTT	CASSATRQGGQTEAFF
TRBV11-2	TRBJ2-1	-	-	TGTGCCAGCAGCTTGGGGAGCTCCTACAATGAGCAGTTCTTC	CASSLGSSYNEQFF
TRBV28	TRBJ1-5	-	-	TGTGCCAGCAGTTTTCCCGGGGGGCAATATAGCAATCAGCCCCAGCATTTT	CASSFPGGQYSNQPQHF
TRBV6-4	TRBJ1-2	-	-	TGTGCCAGCAGTCCAGGGGTGGCGGCTAACTATGGCTACACCTTC	CASSPGVAANYGYTF
TRBV6-5	TRBJ1-2	-	-	TGTGCCAGCACGTATGGGGGGGCAAGCTATGGCTACACCTTC	CASTYGGASYGYTF
TRBV6-5	TRBJ1-1	-	-	TGTGCCAGCAGTACCCTGACAGACAACTCTGAAGCTTTCTTT	CASSTLTDNSEAFF
TRBV9	TRBJ1-5	TRBD1	-	TGTGCCAGCAGCGTCTCCGGACAGGGGGAGCAGCCCCAGCATTTT	CASSVSGQGEQPQHF
TRBV18	TRBJ1-4	TRBD1	few	TGTGCCAGCTCACCACTAAGGCCAGGGGGCCTAGATGAAAAACTGTTTTTT	CASSPLRPGGLDEKLFF
TRBV9	TRBJ2-1	-	-	TGTGCCAGCAGCGTAGGTGGGTCTAGCCCCGATGAGCAGTTCTTC	CASSVGGSSPDEQFF
TRBV5-8	TRBJ2-5	-	-	TGTGCCAGCAGCTTGGCCGGGGGATTGTCGGCGTACTTC	CASSLAGGLSAYF
TRBV24-1	TRBJ2-1	-	-	TGTGCCACCAGTCGGAGCGTGACGGATGAGCAGTTCTTC	CATSRSVTDEQFF
TRBV15	TRBJ1-5	TRBD1	-	TGTGCCACCAGCAGAGATCTCGGACAGGGCCAGCCCCAGCATTTT	CATSRDLGQGQPQHF
TRBV24-1	TRBJ2-1	-	-	TGTGCCACCAGTGATCCAGGAATCAATGAGCAGTTCTTC	CATSDPGINEQFF
TRBV5-1	TRBJ2-1	TRBD2	-	TGCGCCAGCAGCTTGCCCCTTGTAGCGGGGGGGTACAATGAGCAGTTCTTC	CASSLPLVAGGYNEQFF
TRBV6-6	TRBJ1-2	TRBD1	-	TGTGCCAGCACCCCAACCCGGACAGGACTCTATGGCTACACCTTC	CASTPTRTGLYGYTF
TRBV5-1	TRBJ2-5	TRBD2	-	TGCGCCAGCAGTGAGGGACTAGCCTCCCGGAGGGAGACCCAGTACTTC	CASSEGLASRRETQYF
TRBV20-1	TRBJ1-1	-	few	TGCAGTGCTAGTGTTGCAGGGACTGAAGCTTTCTTT	CSASVAGTEAFF
TRBV7-9	TRBJ2-3	TRBD2	-	TGTGCCAGCAGCCAGCGACGGGGACTAGATAGCATCACAGATACGCAGTATTTT	CASSQRRGLDSITDTQYF
TRBV18	TRBJ2-2	TRBD2	-	TGTGCCAGCTCACCATCCAGCGGGAGGGCCCGAAACACCGGGGAGCTGTTTTTT	CASSPSSGRARNTGELFF
TRBV2	TRBJ1-2	-	-	TGTGCCAGCAGTGGGACAGCTCGAGAGGGCTACACCTTC	CASSGTAREGYTF